The clone carrying this TCR beta chain was counted only a few times. Antigen unknown. CDR1 is SNHLY, CDR2 FYNNEI, per germline. The CDR3 has 15 residues. With V trimmed by 6 bases and J by 7 bases, 10 bases remained unmatched. This sample is drawn from a study of T-cell reconstitution after alpha-beta-depleted transplantation in children. Broader study findings: The main origin of T-cell counts and diversity one year after transplant was newly produced T cells. Surviving thymic progenitors and recipient T cells were the source of high TCRbeta diversity at day 60 in some patients. The origin of alpha-beta T cells about two months after transplant was reportedly several hundred expanded graft clones.

Preparation of the TCRbeta library was carried out with unique molecular identifiers. TCRdb re-analysed the PCR reads in MiXCR, keeping a single row per CDR3 protein. This repertoire shows some 120,000 distinct CDR3 sequences, approximately 8.7% found once; its top ten account for more than 20%. Sequenced material: PBMCs, mostly from graft donor cells, taken 180 days after TCRalphabeta/CD19-depleted stem cell transplant. This sequence was found in a girl under three years old who had a stem cell transplant for combined immunodeficiency, so the T cells may come from the graft donor. The chain couples TRBV2 to TRBJ2-4; 9 bases match TRBD1. The CDR3 DNA sequence: TGTGCCAGCAGGTTCAGCCGGGACAGGGTTAACATTCAGTACTTC. Translating it yields CASRFSRDRVNIQYF.